Shown below are 20 T cell receptor beta chains from a single sample sequenced in a study of CD8+ T cells in alopecia areata. After isolation, RNA underwent reverse transcription to generate cDNA as the sequencing template. Profiled with immunoSEQ multiplex PCR; TCRdb holds only in-frame clones, not every one. The sample shows 85,000 to 110,000 clones, roughly 50% of them seen only once. The specimen was CD4+ T cells sorted from blood. The receptors come from a human donor in good health.

The V call is TRBV7-6, the J call TRBJ2-5; 7 bases match TRBD1. The CDR3 is 15 residues long. V was clipped by 5 bases and J by 1 base; unmatched bases: 7. Looked up from germline, CDR1 is SGHVS and CDR2 is FNYEAQ. Written as DNA, the CDR3 is TGTGCCAGCAGCCCTCATGGGACAGTCCAAGAGACCCAGTACTTC. This translates into CASSPHGTVQETQYF. The variable domain in full, with the rest retrieved from reference TRBV7-6 and TRBJ2-5, is GAGVSQSPRYKVTKRGQDVALRCDPISGHVSLYWYRQALGQGPEFLTYFNYEAQQDKSGLPNDRFSAERPEGSISTLTIQRTEQRDSAMYRCASSPHGTVQETQYFGPGTRLLVL.

The V call is TRBV6-5, the J call TRBJ1-2, with D unresolved. The ends were cut back, 2 bases at V and 4 bases at J, with 11 bases in the middle. Germline CDR1 is MNHEY and CDR2 is SVGAGI. The CDR3 runs 14 residues. The CDR3 sequence is CASSYREKGYGYTF. The CDR3 region has the DNA TGTGCCAGCAGTTACAGGGAAAAAGGCTATGGCTACACCTTC.

This clone was detected a few times. V is TRBV30 and J is TRBJ1-5; no firm D call. This CDR3 comprises 13 residues. V gave up 0 bases and J gave up 6 bases, with 9 bases separating them. Per germline, CDR1 GTSNPN and CDR2 SVGIG (reference sequence). The CDR3 region is CAWSVQLSQPQHF. The CDR3 DNA reads as TGTGCCTGGAGTGTACAGCTTTCTCAGCCCCAGCATTTT.

This rearrangement joins TRBV5-6 to TRBJ1-5; D gene unclear. V dropped 0 bases and J dropped 7 bases, with 5 bases sitting between them. The CDR3 sequence is 12 residues long. Germline V gene lookup returns CDR1 SGHDT and CDR2 YYEEEE. CDR3 residues: CASSLGRQPQHF. The CDR3 DNA is TGTGCCAGCAGCTTGGGTCGACAGCCCCAGCATTTT. Drawing the rest from reference TRBV5-6 and TRBJ1-5, the complete variable domain is DAGVTQSPTHLIKTRGQQVTLRCSPKSGHDTVSWYQQALGQGPQFIFQYYEEEERQRGNFPDRFSGHQFPNYSSELNVNALLLGDSALYLCASSLGRQPQHFGDGTRLSIL.

This chain connects TRBV6-1 to TRBJ2-3; D may correspond to TRBD1 or TRBD2 (5 bases each). The length of the CDR3 is 15 residues. Germline CDR1 is MNHNS and CDR2 is SASEGT. The V and J ends lost 6 bases and 3 bases respectively, with 16 bases between them. CDR3: CASRGTLRATDTQYF. In DNA, the CDR3 is TGTGCCAGCAGAGGGACGTTAAGGGCGACAGATACGCAGTATTTT.

The chain couples TRBV19 to TRBJ1-2, with 8 bases fitting TRBD1. V dropped 7 bases and J dropped 7; count of bases not matched to a gene: 8. The CDR3 spans 13 residues. Germline V gene lookup returns CDR1 LNHDA and CDR2 SQIVND (reference sequence). Here the CDR3 reads CASNGGTGLGYTF. CDR3 coding DNA: TGTGCCAGTAACGGTGGGACAGGTCTTGGCTACACCTTC.

This clone turned up a few times. The CDR3 region is CASSLDPQGTGELFF. CDR3 sequence (DNA): TGCGCCAGCAGCTTGGATCCGCAGGGGACCGGGGAGCTGTTTTTT. The rearrangement joins TRBV5-1 to TRBJ2-2, with a tentative D call TRBD1 (6 bases). Germline values: CDR1 SGHRS, CDR2 YFSETQ. The V end was cut by 0 bases, the J end by 5 bases, with 11 bases between. CDR3 length: 15 residues.

V and J are TRBV15 and TRBJ1-5; D perhaps matches TRBD1 (5 bases). CDR3 size: 15 residues. The germline V gene encodes CDR1 LNHNV and CDR2 YYDKDF (reference sequence). V lost 0 bases and J lost 2, with 8 bases in between. The CDR3 loop is CATSRDRERNQPQHF. The CDR3 DNA reads as TGTGCCACCAGCAGAGACAGGGAGCGCAATCAGCCCCAGCATTTT. The entire variable domain, with the rest obtained from reference TRBV15 and TRBJ1-5, is as follows: DAMVIQNPRYQVTQFGKPVTLSCSQTLNHNVMYWYQQKSSQAPKLLFHYYDKDFNNEADTPDNFQSRRPNTSFCFLDIRSPGLGDTAMYLCATSRDRERNQPQHFGDGTRLSIL.

There are a few counts of this clone. The gene calls are TRBV29-1 and TRBJ1-1; the D gene is possibly TRBD1 (6 bases). The CDR3 extends over 12 amino acids. The germline V gene has CDR1 SQVTM and CDR2 ANQGSEA. Trimming took 7 bases from V and 1 from J, leaving 10 bases between them. CDR3 nucleotide sequence: TGCAGCGCACGACAGGCGAACACTGAAGCTTTCTTT. Translating it yields CSARQANTEAFF.

This rearrangement joins TRBV5-1 to TRBJ2-7, with D uncertain. Per the germline V gene, CDR1 is SGHRS and CDR2 is YFSETQ. Trimming stripped 1 base from V and 3 bases from J, with 5 bases between. This CDR3 is built from 12 residues. Here the CDR3 reads CASSLPGYEQYF. As DNA, the CDR3 is TGCGCCAGCAGCTTGCCGGGCTACGAGCAGTACTTC.

The V and J genes are TRBV20-1 and TRBJ2-3; unclear D gene. The CDR3 totals 11 residues. Looked up from germline, CDR1 is DFQATT and CDR2 is SNEGSKA (reference sequence). Trimming removed 6 bases at V and 0 bases at J, with 4 bases between. CDR3 coding DNA: TGCAGTGCAGTCAGCACAGATACGCAGTATTTT. It encodes CSAVSTDTQYF.

Only a few counts were recorded for this clone. The V gene is TRBV7-2, the J gene TRBJ2-1, with 7 bases that match TRBD2. The CDR3 spans 16 residues. Germline V gene sequence: CDR1 SGHTA, CDR2 FQGNSA. V shed 3 bases, J shed 4 bases, and the junction held 9 bases outside the gene matches. CDR3 in DNA: TGTGCCAGCAGCTTTCCGACTAGCTCGGGGTACAATGAGCAGTTCTTC. Its protein product is CASSFPTSSGYNEQFF. Together with reference TRBV7-2 and TRBJ2-1, the CDR3 gives the full variable domain: GAGVSQSPSNKVTEKGKDVELRCDPISGHTALYWYRQSLGQGLEFLIYFQGNSAPDKSGLPSDRFSAERTGGSVSTLTIQRTQQEDSAVYLCASSFPTSSGYNEQFFGPGTRLTVL.

The V gene is TRBV27, the J gene TRBJ2-6, with D unresolved. V dropped 5 bases and J dropped 0 bases, with 5 bases sitting between them. Germline CDR1 MNHEY, CDR2 SMNVEV (reference sequence). The CDR3 has 14 residues. DNA for the CDR3: TGTGCCAGCAGTAGCCGCTCTGGGGCCAACGTCCTGACTTTC. This codes for CASSSRSGANVLTF.

The rearrangement links TRBV25-1 to TRBJ2-2; D possibly corresponds to TRBD1 (5 bases). The CDR3 spans 13 residues. Germline-derived CDR1 and CDR2 are MGHDK and SYGVNS. V was clipped by 3 bases and J by 4 bases, with 6 bases between them. CDR3 sequence reads: CASSDRATGELFF. The CDR3 DNA is TGTGCCAGCAGTGACAGGGCCACCGGGGAGCTGTTTTTT. The variable domain in full, completed from reference TRBV25-1 and TRBJ2-2, reads EADIYQTPRYLVIGTGKKITLECSQTMGHDKMYWYQQDPGMELHLIHYSYGVNSTEKGDLSSESTVSRIRTEHFPLTLESARPSHTSQYLCASSDRATGELFFGEGSRLTVL.

The chain couples TRBV30 to TRBJ1-1; a weak D match, TRBD1 (5 bases). Germline V gene sequence: CDR1 GTSNPN, CDR2 SVGIG (reference sequence). The CDR3 is made up of 16 amino acids. V dropped 4 bases and J dropped 3 bases, with 21 bases sitting between them. DNA for the CDR3: TGTGCCTGGATCTCGAGAGGAGTGGGGGGATACACTGAAGCTTTCTTT. Translation gives CAWISRGVGGYTEAFF.

V and J are TRBV7-2 and TRBJ1-5; no firm D call. V shed 2 bases and J shed 4 bases, with 12 bases lying between them. The CDR3 runs to 15 residues. The V gene's germline CDR1 is SGHTA and CDR2 FQGNSA. This CDR3 reads CASSLLARTNQPQHF. CDR3 bases: TGTGCCAGCAGCTTACTTGCCCGTACTAATCAGCCCCAGCATTTT.

Written as DNA, the CDR3 is TGTGCCAGCAGCCCTCGAGCCTGGGCCGGGGAGCTGTTTTTT. It codes for CASSPRAWAGELFF. This rearrangement joins TRBV14 to TRBJ2-2; D remains unclear. The CDR3 has 14 residues. Germline values: CDR1 SGHDN, CDR2 FVKESK. Trimming took off 4 bases at V and 6 bases at J, with 12 bases between the two ends. The full variable domain, completed using reference TRBV14 and TRBJ2-2, is EAGVTQFPSHSVIEKGQTVTLRCDPISGHDNLYWYRRVMGKEIKFLLHFVKESKQDESGMPNNRFLAERTGGTYSTLKVQPAELEDSGVYFCASSPRAWAGELFFGEGSRLTVL.

The chain uses TRBV29-1 and TRBJ2-5; D not certain. Trimming took off 3 bases at V and 0 bases at J, with 8 bases between the two ends. The CDR3 spans 13 residues. Germline-derived CDR1 and CDR2 are SQVTM and ANQGSEA. For the CDR3, the DNA is TGCAGCGTTGAGAAGGAAAACCAAGAGACCCAGTACTTC. This codes for CSVEKENQETQYF.

The V call is TRBV30, the J call TRBJ1-1, with D possibly being TRBD1 (5 bases). The V gene's germline CDR1 is GTSNPN and CDR2 SVGIG (reference sequence). The length of the CDR3 is 13 residues. Trimming took 7 bases from V and 6 from J, leaving 18 bases between them. CDR3 sequence (DNA): TGTGCCTCGATAATCAGGGATAGTGCTGAAGCTTTCTTT. It specifies CASIIRDSAEAFF.

This clone came up once. The rearrangement links TRBV6-5 to TRBJ1-5; D call uncertain. Germline V CDR1 and CDR2: MNHEY, SVGAGI. The CDR3 runs to 13 residues. Trimming cost V 0 bases and J 11 bases, with 11 bases left between them. The CDR3 protein is CASSYSPGRAQHF. As DNA, the CDR3 is TGTGCCAGCAGTTACTCCCCCGGTAGGGCCCAGCATTTT.